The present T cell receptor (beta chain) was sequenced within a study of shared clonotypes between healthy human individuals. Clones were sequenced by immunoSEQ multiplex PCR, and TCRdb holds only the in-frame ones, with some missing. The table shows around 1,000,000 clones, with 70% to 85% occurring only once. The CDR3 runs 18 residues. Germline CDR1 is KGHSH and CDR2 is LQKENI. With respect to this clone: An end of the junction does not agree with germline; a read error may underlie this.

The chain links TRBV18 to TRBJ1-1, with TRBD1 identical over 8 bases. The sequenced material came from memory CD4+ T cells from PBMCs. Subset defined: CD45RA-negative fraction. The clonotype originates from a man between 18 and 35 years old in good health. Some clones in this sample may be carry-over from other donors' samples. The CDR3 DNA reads TGTGCCAGCTCACCACCCTCCGGACAGGGTAACCGGAACGCTGAAGCTTTCTTT. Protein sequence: CASSPPSGQGNRNAEAFF.